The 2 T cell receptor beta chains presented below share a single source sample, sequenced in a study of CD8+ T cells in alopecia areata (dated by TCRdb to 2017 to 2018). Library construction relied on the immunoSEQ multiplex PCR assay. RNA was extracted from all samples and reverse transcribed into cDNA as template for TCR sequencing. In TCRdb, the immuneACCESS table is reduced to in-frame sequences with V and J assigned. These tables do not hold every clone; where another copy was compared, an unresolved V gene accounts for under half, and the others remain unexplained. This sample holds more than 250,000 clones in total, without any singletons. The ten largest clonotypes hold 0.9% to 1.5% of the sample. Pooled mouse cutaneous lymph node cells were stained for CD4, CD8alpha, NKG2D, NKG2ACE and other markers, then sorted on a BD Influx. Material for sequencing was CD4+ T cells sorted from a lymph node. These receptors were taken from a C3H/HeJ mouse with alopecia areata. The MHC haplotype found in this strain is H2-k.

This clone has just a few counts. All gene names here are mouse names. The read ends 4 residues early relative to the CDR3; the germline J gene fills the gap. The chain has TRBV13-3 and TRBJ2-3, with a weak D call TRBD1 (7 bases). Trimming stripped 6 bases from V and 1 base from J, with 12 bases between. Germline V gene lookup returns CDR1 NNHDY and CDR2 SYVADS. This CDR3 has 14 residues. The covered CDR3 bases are TGTGCCAGCAAAAAGGGGGCGGGTGCAGAA. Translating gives CASKKGAGAE. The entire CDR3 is CASKKGAGAETLYF.

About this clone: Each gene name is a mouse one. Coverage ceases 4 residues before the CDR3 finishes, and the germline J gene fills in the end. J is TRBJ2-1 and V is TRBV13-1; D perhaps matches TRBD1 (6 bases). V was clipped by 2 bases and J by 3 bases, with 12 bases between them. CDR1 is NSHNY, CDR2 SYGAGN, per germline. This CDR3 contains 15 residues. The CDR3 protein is CASSEGQIFYAEQFF. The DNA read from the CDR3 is TGTGCCAGCAGTGAGGGACAAATTTTCTATGCT.